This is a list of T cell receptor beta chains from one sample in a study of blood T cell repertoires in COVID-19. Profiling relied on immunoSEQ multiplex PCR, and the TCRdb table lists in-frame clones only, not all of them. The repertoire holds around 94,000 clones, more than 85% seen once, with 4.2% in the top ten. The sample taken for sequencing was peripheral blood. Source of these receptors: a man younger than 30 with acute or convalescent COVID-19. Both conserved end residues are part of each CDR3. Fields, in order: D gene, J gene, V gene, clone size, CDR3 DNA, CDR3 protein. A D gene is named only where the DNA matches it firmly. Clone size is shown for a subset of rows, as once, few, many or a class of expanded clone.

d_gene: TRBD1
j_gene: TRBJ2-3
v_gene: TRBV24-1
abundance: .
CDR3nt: TGTGCCACCAGTGACCCGGGACAGGGAGGTCGAGATACGCAGTATTTT
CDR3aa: CATSDPGQGGRDTQYF

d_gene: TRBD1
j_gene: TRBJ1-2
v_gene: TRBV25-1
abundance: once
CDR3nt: TGTGCCAGCAGTGAGACAGGGGGATATATCGATTCCTATGGCTACACCTTC
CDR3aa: CASSETGGYIDSYGYTF

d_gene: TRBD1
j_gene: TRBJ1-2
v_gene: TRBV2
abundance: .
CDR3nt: TGTGCCAGCAGTGAAGCGCTCGACAGGGTTAACTATGGCTACACCTTC
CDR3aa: CASSEALDRVNYGYTF

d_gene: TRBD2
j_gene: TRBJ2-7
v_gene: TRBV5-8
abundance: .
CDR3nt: TGTGCCAGCAGCAGACTAGCGGGAGAAATCTACGAGCAGTACTTC
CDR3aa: CASSRLAGEIYEQYF

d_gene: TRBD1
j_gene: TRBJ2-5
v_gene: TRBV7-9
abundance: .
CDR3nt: TGTGCCAGCAGCCCCGGGACAGGGGGAGAGACCCAGTACTTC
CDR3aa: CASSPGTGGETQYF

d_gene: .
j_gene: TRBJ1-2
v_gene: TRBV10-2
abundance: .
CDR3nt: TGCGCCAGCAGTGCTCGACAGAGCCCTTATGGCTACACCTTC
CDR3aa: CASSARQSPYGYTF

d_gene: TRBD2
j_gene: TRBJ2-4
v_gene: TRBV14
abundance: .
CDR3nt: TGTGCCAGCAGCCAAGATTACCCTGGACTAGCGGTAATAGCCAAAAACATTCAGTACTTC
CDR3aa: CASSQDYPGLAVIAKNIQYF

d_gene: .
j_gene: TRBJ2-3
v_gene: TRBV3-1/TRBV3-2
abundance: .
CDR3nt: TGTGCCAGCAGCCAAGGTTCCAGGGGCACAGATACGCAGTATTTT
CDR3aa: CASSQGSRGTDTQYF

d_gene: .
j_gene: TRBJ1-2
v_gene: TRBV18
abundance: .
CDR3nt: TGTGCCAGCTCACCCACCAGCGACCAGGGGAACTATGGCTACACCTTC
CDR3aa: CASSPTSDQGNYGYTF

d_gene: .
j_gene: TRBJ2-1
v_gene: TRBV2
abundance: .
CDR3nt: TGTGCCAGCAGTGTCAGGGGTTTCAATGAGCAGTTCTTC
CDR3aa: CASSVRGFNEQFF

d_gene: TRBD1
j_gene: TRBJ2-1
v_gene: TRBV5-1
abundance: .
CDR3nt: TGCGCCAGCAAAGACGTCGACAGGGGTGCGAATGAGCAGTTCTTC
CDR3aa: CASKDVDRGANEQFF

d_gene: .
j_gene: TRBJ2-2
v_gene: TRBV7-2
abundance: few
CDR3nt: TGTGCCAGCAGCTTGGGGGGGCGGACCGGGGAGCTGTTTTTT
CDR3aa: CASSLGGRTGELFF

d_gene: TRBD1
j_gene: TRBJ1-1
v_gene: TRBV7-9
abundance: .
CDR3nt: TGTGCCAGATGGACAGGGGTGAATGAAGCTTTCTTT
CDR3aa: CARWTGVNEAFF

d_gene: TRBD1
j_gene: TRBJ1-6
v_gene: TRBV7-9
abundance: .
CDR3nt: TGTGCCAGCAGCGGCCAGACAGGGAATTCACCCCTCCACTTT
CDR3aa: CASSGQTGNSPLHF

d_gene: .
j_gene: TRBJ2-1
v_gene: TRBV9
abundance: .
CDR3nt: TGTGCCAGCAAGGGGGGGCCTCTAAATGAGCAGTTCTTC
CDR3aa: CASKGGPLNEQFF

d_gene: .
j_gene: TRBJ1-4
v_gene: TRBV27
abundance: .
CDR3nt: TGTGCCAGCAGTTTCGGTCAGGGGTACGAAAAACTGTTTTTT
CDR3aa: CASSFGQGYEKLFF

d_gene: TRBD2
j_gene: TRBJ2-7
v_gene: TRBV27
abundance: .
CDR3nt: TGTGCCAGCAGGTCTAGCGGGAGCTCCTACGAGCAGTACTTC
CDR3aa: CASRSSGSSYEQYF

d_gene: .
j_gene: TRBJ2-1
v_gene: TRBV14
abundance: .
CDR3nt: TGTGCCAGCAGCCAAGTAGCGGCCTACAATGAGCAGTTCTTC
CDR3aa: CASSQVAAYNEQFF

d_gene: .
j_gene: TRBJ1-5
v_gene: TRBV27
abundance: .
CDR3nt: TGTGCCAGCAGTTTATCTCCCCCGCGGACACCCTATAGCAATCAGCCCCAGCATTTT
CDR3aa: CASSLSPPRTPYSNQPQHF

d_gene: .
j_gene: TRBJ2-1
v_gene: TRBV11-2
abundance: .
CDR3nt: TGTGCCAGCAGCCCTAACCGTTACAATGAGCAGTTCTTC
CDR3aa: CASSPNRYNEQFF

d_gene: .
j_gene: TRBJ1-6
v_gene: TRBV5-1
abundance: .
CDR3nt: TGCGCCAGCAGCCAGAACAGGAACTCCTATAATTCACCCCTCCACTTT
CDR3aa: CASSQNRNSYNSPLHF

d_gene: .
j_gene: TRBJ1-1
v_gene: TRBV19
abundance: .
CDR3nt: TGTGCCAGTAGTATAGATCTGCAGACTGAAGCTTTCTTT
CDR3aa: CASSIDLQTEAFF

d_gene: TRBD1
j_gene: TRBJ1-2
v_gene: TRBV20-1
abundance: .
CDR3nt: TGCAGTGCTGGACAGGGCAACGGCTACACCTTC
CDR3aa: CSAGQGNGYTF

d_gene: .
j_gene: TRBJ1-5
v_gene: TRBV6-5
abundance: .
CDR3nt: TGTGCCAGCAGTTCCCTCGATGGAGGCAATCAGCCCCAGCATTTT
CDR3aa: CASSSLDGGNQPQHF

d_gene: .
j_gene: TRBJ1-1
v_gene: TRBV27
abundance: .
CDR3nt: TGTGCCAGCGCAAACCCGGACACTGAAGCTTTCTTT
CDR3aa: CASANPDTEAFF